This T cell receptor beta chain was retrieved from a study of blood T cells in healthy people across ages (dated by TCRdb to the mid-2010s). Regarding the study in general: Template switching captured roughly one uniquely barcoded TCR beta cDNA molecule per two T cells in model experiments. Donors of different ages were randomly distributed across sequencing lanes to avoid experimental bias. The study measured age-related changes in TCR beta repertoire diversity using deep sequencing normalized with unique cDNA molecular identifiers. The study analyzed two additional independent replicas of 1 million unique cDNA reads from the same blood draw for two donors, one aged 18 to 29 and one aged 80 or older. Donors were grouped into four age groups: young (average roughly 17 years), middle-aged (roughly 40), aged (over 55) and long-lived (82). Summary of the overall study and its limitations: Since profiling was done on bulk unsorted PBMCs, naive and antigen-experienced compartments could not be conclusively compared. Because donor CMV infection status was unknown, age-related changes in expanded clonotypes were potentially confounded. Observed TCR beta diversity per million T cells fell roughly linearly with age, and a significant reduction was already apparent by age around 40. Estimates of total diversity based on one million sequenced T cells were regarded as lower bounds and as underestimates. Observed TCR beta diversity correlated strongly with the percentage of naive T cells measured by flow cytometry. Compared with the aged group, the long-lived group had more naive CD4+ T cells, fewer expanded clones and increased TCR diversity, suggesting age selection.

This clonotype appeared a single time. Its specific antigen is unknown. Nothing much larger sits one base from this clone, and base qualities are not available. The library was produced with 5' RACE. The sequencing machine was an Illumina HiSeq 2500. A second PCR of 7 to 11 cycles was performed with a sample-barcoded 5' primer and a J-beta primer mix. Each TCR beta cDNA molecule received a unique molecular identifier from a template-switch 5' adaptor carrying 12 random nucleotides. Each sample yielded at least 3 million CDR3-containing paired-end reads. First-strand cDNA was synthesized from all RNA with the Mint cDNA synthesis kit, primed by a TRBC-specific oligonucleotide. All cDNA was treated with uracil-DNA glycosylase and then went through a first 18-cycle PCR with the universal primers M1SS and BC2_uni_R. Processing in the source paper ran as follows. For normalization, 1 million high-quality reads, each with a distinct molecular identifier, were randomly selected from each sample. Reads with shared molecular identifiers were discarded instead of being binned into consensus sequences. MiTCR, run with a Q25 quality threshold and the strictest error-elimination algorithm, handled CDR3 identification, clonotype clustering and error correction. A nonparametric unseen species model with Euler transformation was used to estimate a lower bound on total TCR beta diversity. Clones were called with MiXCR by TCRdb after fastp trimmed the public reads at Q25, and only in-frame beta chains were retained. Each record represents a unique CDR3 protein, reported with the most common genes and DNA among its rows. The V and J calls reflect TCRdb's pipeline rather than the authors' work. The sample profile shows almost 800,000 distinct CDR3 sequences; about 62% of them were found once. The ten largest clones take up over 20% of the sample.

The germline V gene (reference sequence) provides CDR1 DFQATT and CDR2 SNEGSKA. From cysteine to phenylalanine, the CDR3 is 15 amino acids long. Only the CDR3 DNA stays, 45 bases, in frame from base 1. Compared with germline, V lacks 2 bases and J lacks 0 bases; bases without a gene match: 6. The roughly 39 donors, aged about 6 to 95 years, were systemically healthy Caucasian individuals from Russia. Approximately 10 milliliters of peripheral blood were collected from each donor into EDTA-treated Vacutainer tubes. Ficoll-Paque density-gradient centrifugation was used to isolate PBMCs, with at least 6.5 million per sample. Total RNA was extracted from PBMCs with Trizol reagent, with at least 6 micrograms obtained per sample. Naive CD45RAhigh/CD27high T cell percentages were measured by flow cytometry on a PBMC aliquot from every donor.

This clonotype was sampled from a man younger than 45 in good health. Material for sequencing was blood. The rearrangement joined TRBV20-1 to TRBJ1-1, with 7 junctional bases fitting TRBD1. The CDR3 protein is CSARHPQGMNTEAFF. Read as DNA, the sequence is TGCAGTGCTAGACACCCACAGGGGATGAACACTGAAGCTTTCTTT.